The text below deals with one T cell receptor beta chain. This sample was included in a study of blood T cells in healthy people across ages. The CDR3 contains 15 residues. In germline, CDR1 is MNHEY, CDR2 SMNVEV (reference sequence). Trimming pared 5 bases from V and 4 bases from J, leaving 17 bases between. A J-beta primer mix and a sample-barcoded 5' primer were used in a second PCR of about 7 to 12 cycles. TCRdb redid the calling of the 5' RACE reads with MiXCR, one entry per CDR3 protein. The sample contains about 670,000 distinct CDR3 sequences, about 51% of which appear only once. This sequence joins TRBV27 and TRBJ1-2; D perhaps matches TRBD1 (5 bases). The clonotype comes from a woman aged 80 or over in good health. The sample was blood. The CDR3 spells CASSLAQTDSYGYTF. For the CDR3, the DNA is TGTGCCAGCAGTCTCGCACAGACAGATTCCTATGGCTACACCTTC.